Listed below are T cell receptor beta chains from one sample, sequenced in a study of early T cells in non-severe SARS-CoV-2 infection. MiXCR was run by TCRdb on the 5' RACE reads, yielding one entry per CDR3 protein. The sample lists about 94,000 distinct CDR3 sequences, around 14% occurring once. Sequencing input: whole blood. The receptor set was obtained from an adult who was a healthcare worker with PCR-confirmed SARS-CoV-2 infection or an uninfected control (not recorded which). CDR3s include the opening cysteine and the closing phenylalanine or tryptophan. The D gene is left open where the match is weak. Not all rows give a size; the values are once, few, many and, for expanded clones, a class.

CDR3aa | CDR3nt | j_gene | d_gene | abundance | v_gene
CSVQVTTLRETQYF | TGCAGCGTTCAGGTCACTACACTCCGGGAGACCCAGTACTTC | TRBJ2-5 | - | many | TRBV29-1
CASSSHRGVKEDYGYTF | TGTGCCAGCAGTTCCCACAGGGGGGTTAAGGAAGACTATGGCTACACCTTC | TRBJ1-2 | TRBD1 | many | TRBV28
CASSKGQGHQPQHF | TGTGCCAGTAGTAAGGGACAGGGACATCAGCCCCAGCATTTT | TRBJ1-5 | TRBD1 | - | TRBV19
CATSRDWRRADGANVLTF | TGTGCCACCAGCAGAGATTGGCGAAGGGCGGATGGGGCCAACGTCCTGACTTTC | TRBJ2-6 | - | - | TRBV15
CASSFAGKNSPLHF | TGTGCCAGCAGCTTTGCAGGGAAGAATTCACCCCTCCACTTT | TRBJ1-6 | - | - | TRBV7-2
CASSVDYGYTF | TGTGCCAGCAGTGTGGATTATGGCTACACCTTC | TRBJ1-2 | - | many | TRBV28
CASISGESDTQYF | TGTGCCAGCATCAGCGGGGAATCAGATACGCAGTATTTT | TRBJ2-3 | TRBD2 | - | TRBV2
CASSRQGARAGADVLTF | TGTGCCAGTAGCAGACAGGGGGCACGAGCTGGGGCCGACGTCCTGACTTTC | TRBJ2-6 | TRBD1 | - | TRBV19
CASSTDYGYTF | TGTGCCAGCAGCACGGACTATGGCTACACCTTC | TRBJ1-2 | - | - | TRBV28
CASTGTRNQPQHF | TGTGCCAGCACCGGGACAAGAAATCAGCCCCAGCATTTT | TRBJ1-5 | - | few | TRBV28
CASSLGPATDTQYF | TGTGCCAGCAGCTTAGGGCCAGCGACGGATACGCAGTATTTT | TRBJ2-3 | - | few | TRBV7-2
CASRGLSGGAETQYF | TGTGCCAGCAGAGGATTGAGCGGGGGGGCAGAGACCCAGTACTTC | TRBJ2-5 | TRBD2 | - | TRBV2
CASSPGQGNYEQYF | TGTGCTAGCAGCCCGGGACAGGGGAACTACGAGCAGTACTTC | TRBJ2-7 | TRBD1 | - | TRBV7-7
CASSIQLSGANVLTF | TGTGCCAGTAGTATACAGCTTTCTGGGGCCAACGTCCTGACTTTC | TRBJ2-6 | - | - | TRBV19
CASSREQGVYGYTF | TGTGCCAGCAGCCGAGAGCAGGGGGTCTATGGCTACACCTTC | TRBJ1-2 | TRBD1 | many | TRBV13
CASTPLSRFLAYEQYF | TGTGCCAGCACTCCCCTGTCTCGGTTTTTGGCCTACGAGCAGTACTTC | TRBJ2-7 | - | few | TRBV6-4
CASRAGRGNSPLHF | TGTGCCAGCAGAGCGGGACGGGGAAATTCACCCCTCCACTTT | TRBJ1-6 | - | - | TRBV11-2
CASLKEYSNQPQHF | TGTGCCAGCTTAAAAGAGTATAGCAATCAGCCCCAGCATTTT | TRBJ1-5 | - | few | TRBV25-1
CSARETDRGRNIQYF | TGCAGTGCTAGAGAAACGGACAGGGGGAGGAACATTCAGTACTTC | TRBJ2-4 | TRBD1 | many | TRBV20-1
CASSPSVTQRSETQYF | TGCGCCAGCAGCCCCAGCGTGACACAACGTTCGGAGACCCAGTACTTC | TRBJ2-5 | - | many | TRBV4-1
CASSPGQGAIRGYTF | TGTGCCAGCAGCCCGGGACAGGGGGCGATCCGTGGCTACACCTTC | TRBJ1-2 | TRBD1 | few | TRBV28
CASSSQGFKSPLHF | TGTGCCAGCAGTTCCCAGGGGTTCAAGTCACCCCTCCACTTT | TRBJ1-6 | - | many | TRBV6-5
CASSFSSYGYTF | TGTGCCAGCAGCTTCTCAAGCTATGGCTACACCTTC | TRBJ1-2 | - | many | TRBV11-2
CASSYRVKDEQYF | TGTGCCAGCAGTTACAGGGTTAAGGACGAGCAGTACTTC | TRBJ2-7 | - | - | TRBV6-5
CASTLGGGSQPQHF | TGTGCCAGCACCTTGGGGGGGGGAAGCCAGCCCCAGCATTTT | TRBJ1-5 | - | many | TRBV12-3/TRBV12-4
CSARSRYGYTF | TGCAGTGCTAGGAGCCGCTATGGCTACACCTTC | TRBJ1-2 | - | many | TRBV20-1
CASSFIRGGVEAFF | TGTGCCAGCAGCTTTATCAGGGGAGGGGTTGAAGCTTTCTTT | TRBJ1-1 | - | - | TRBV5-5
CASSHRQQPYNEQFF | TGTGCCAGCAGCCACCGACAGCAGCCTTACAATGAGCAGTTCTTC | TRBJ2-1 | - | few | TRBV12-3/TRBV12-4
CASSYLGQGRFF | TGTGCCAGCAGTTACTTGGGACAGGGACGGTTTTTT | TRBJ1-4 | TRBD1 | many | TRBV6-2/TRBV6-3
CASRPGQVGTEAFF | TGTGCCAGCAGGCCGGGACAGGTGGGGACTGAAGCTTTCTTT | TRBJ1-1 | TRBD1 | - | TRBV6-5
CASSQLRGLYEQYF | TGCGCCAGCAGCCAGCTCAGGGGACTCTACGAGCAGTACTTC | TRBJ2-7 | - | - | TRBV4-1
CAISESLAASTDTQYF | TGTGCCATCAGTGAGTCGCTAGCGGCTAGCACAGATACGCAGTATTTT | TRBJ2-3 | TRBD2 | few | TRBV10-3
CATGTGTPNTQYF | TGTGCCACAGGGACTGGAACTCCCAATACGCAGTATTTT | TRBJ2-3 | - | many | TRBV24-1